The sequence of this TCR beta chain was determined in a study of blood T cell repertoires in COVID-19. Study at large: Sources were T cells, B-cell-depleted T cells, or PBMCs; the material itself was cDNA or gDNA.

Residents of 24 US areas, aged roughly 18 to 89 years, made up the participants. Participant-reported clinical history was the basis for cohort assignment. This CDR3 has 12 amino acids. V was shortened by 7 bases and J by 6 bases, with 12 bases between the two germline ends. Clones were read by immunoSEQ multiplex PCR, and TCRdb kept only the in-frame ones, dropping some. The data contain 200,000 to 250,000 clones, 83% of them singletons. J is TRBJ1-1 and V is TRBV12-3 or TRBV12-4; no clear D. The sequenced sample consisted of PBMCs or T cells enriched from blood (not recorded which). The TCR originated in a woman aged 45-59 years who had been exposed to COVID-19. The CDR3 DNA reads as TGTGCCAGCAAGGAACTCACAGCTGAAGCTTTCTTT. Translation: CASKELTAEAFF.